This entry lists 22 T cell receptor beta chains sequenced from one sample in a study of identical twins. TCRdb re-called the 5' RACE reads with MiXCR, one entry per CDR3 protein. There are around 300,000 distinct CDR3 sequences in the sample; under 9% occur only once, and approximately 2% lies in the top ten. These records were also assigned to another study, of yellow fever vaccine responses in identical twins.

Sequenced: memory (CD45RO+) T cells sorted from blood. The receptors stem from a woman younger than 30 in good health.

This clonotype was recorded once. The CDR3 nucleotides are TGCGCCAGCAGCTTGGTGGTTCGGGGGGGCAATGAGCAGTTCTTC. Translated: CASSLVVRGGNEQFF. V usage is TRBV5-1 and J usage is TRBJ2-1; 8 nucleotides agree with TRBD2. The CDR3 consists of 15 residues. With V trimmed by 0 bases and J by 6 bases, 5 bases remained unmatched. The germline V gene has CDR1 SGHRS and CDR2 YFSETQ.

This clonotype was picked up a small number of times. V usage is TRBV6-5 and J usage is TRBJ1-2; D gene uncertain. The germline V gene encodes CDR1 MNHEY and CDR2 SVGAGI. V gave up 2 bases and J gave up 9 bases, with 10 bases separating them. The CDR3 length is 12 residues. The CDR3 reads CASSYDLLRYTF. As DNA, the CDR3 is TGTGCCAGCAGTTACGACCTCCTCCGCTACACCTTC.

The table lists this clonotype with a few counts. The genes are TRBV28 and TRBJ2-2; TRBD1 is a possible D gene (5 bases). This CDR3 has 13 amino acids. The germline CDR1 and CDR2 sequences are MDHEN and SYDVKM. Trimming took off 6 bases at V and 6 bases at J, with 11 bases between the two ends. The CDR3 DNA reads as TGTGCCAGCAGGAAGGGGATGGCCGGGGAGCTGTTTTTT. It is translated as CASRKGMAGELFF. Variable domain in full (rest from reference TRBV28 and TRBJ2-2): DVKVTQSSRYLVKRTGEKVFLECVQDMDHENMFWYRQDPGLGLRLIYFSYDVKMKEKGDIPEGYSVSREKKERFSLILESASTNQTSMYLCASRKGMAGELFFGEGSRLTVL.

This clonotype was counted ten times or more. The genes are TRBV11-2 and TRBJ1-4; TRBD1 matches at 7 bases. The CDR3 covers 15 residues. The ends lost 2 bases at V and 4 bases at J; junction bases unmatched: 4. CDR1 SGHAT and CDR2 FQNNGV come from the germline V gene. DNA for the CDR3: TGTGCCAGCAGCTTATCGGGACAGCTTAATGAAAAACTGTTTTTT. Protein sequence: CASSLSGQLNEKLFF. Looking up the rest from reference TRBV11-2 and TRBJ1-4 gives the full variable domain: EAGVAQSPRYKIIEKRQSVAFWCNPISGHATLYWYQQILGQGPKLLIQFQNNGVVDDSQLPKDRFSAERLKGVDSTLKIQPAKLEDSAVYLCASSLSGQLNEKLFFGSGTQLSVL.

This clonotype came up a few times. This chain joins TRBV5-6 and TRBJ2-7; D not resolved. V was trimmed by 4 bases and J by 1 base, leaving 24 bases between them. The CDR3 spans 18 residues. CDR1 SGHDT and CDR2 YYEEEE come from the germline V gene. The CDR3 nucleotides are TGTGCCAGCAGCCCCATTAGGTCCGTAGGACGGGTATCCTACGAGCAGTACTTC. It specifies CASSPIRSVGRVSYEQYF.

This clonotype was seen repeatedly, ten times or more. The chain uses TRBV6-5 and TRBJ1-1; tentative D call: TRBD1 (6 bases). The CDR3 is 16 residues long. Trimming pared 4 bases from V and 3 bases from J, leaving 18 bases between. CDR1 and CDR2 (germline): MNHEY, SVGAGI. CDR3 sequence: CASSSGYTGIDTEAFF. The CDR3 bases are TGTGCCAGCAGTTCCGGATACACAGGGATAGACACTGAAGCTTTCTTT.

The V gene is TRBV6-1, the J gene TRBJ2-1; D is perhaps TRBD1 (6 bases). Germline loops: CDR1 MNHNS, CDR2 SASEGT. The V end was cut by 9 bases, the J end by 0 bases, with 9 bases between. This CDR3 contains 13 residues. The CDR3 region has the DNA TGTGCCAGTACAGGGACCTCCTACAATGAGCAGTTCTTC. Translating it yields CASTGTSYNEQFF.

In its sample, this clonotype was seen a few times. This sequence joins TRBV2 and TRBJ2-3; possibly TRBD1 for D (6 bases). V lost 3 bases and J 2 bases, leaving 12 bases between the germline ends. CDR3 size: 15 residues. Germline V gene lookup returns CDR1 SNHLY and CDR2 FYNNEI. This CDR3 reads CASSDLGATTDTQYF. The CDR3 DNA follows: TGTGCCAGCAGTGACTTGGGGGCCACCACAGATACGCAGTATTTT.

V gene TRBV5-1 combines with J gene TRBJ2-1; D unresolved. The germline V gene encodes CDR1 SGHRS and CDR2 YFSETQ. Trimming removed 2 bases from V and 7 bases from J, with 13 bases in between. The CDR3 is 14 residues long. CDR3 coding DNA: TGCGCCAGCAGCTTACGAGACTTAGGGAATGAGCAGTTCTTC. Translation gives CASSLRDLGNEQFF.

The rearrangement uses TRBV11-2 and TRBJ2-2; the D is unclear. V was clipped by 5 bases and J by 2 bases, with 21 bases between them. The CDR3 covers 18 residues. Germline CDR1 and CDR2: SGHAT and FQNNGV. CDR3: CASSPIGRQATNTGELFF. In DNA form, the CDR3 reads TGTGCCAGCAGCCCAATAGGCCGACAAGCTACTAACACCGGGGAGCTGTTTTTT.

With regard to this clonotype: A much larger clone lies one base from this, so it may be a read error. The chain uses TRBV12-3 or TRBV12-4 and TRBJ1-1; 7 bases are a match to TRBD1. The J segment lost 9 bases and the V segment lost 4 bases, leaving 5 bases of the junction unmatched. This CDR3 is 12 amino acids long. DNA for the CDR3: TGTGCCAGCAGTTCAGACAGGGTGAAAGCTTTCTTT. Amino acids: CASSSDRVKAFF.

This clonotype was observed a handful of times. CDR3 amino acids: CASSLDGTSYGESFYNEQFF. The DNA for the CDR3 is TGTGCCAGCAGCTTAGACGGGACTAGCTACGGGGAGAGCTTTTACAATGAGCAGTTCTTC. This chain uses TRBV11-2 with TRBJ2-1; TRBD2 aligns across 9 bases. The germline V gene has CDR1 SGHAT and CDR2 FQNNGV. V dropped 0 bases and J dropped 4; count of bases not matched to a gene: 16. The CDR3 loop spans 20 amino acids.

CDR3 DNA sequence: TGCAGCGCATTAAGAACCGGGGAGCTGTTTTTT. Translating it yields CSALRTGELFF. The gene calls are TRBV29-1 and TRBJ2-2, with D unresolved. CDR3 size: 11 residues. The germline CDR1 and CDR2 sequences are SQVTM and ANQGSEA. V dropped 7 bases and J dropped 5 bases, with 8 bases sitting between them.

The chain combines TRBV7-2 with TRBJ2-3; either TRBD1 or TRBD2 may supply D (5 bases each). Trimming removed 3 bases at V and 6 bases at J, with 19 bases between. Germline loops: CDR1 SGHTA, CDR2 FQGNSA. The CDR3 sequence is 16 residues long. For the CDR3, the DNA is TGTGCCAGCAGCTTCGCCCGAACGGGACCAACCGATACGCAGTATTTT. Translation gives CASSFARTGPTDTQYF.

In its sample, this clonotype was seen a few times. DNA of the CDR3: TGTGCCAGCGGGACTAGCGGGAGTCCCGGGGAGCTGTTTTTT. It specifies CASGTSGSPGELFF. J is TRBJ2-2 and V is TRBV2; 14 positions agree with TRBD2. This CDR3 region has 14 residues. V lost 8 bases and J lost 6; bases outside the gene matches: 2. Germline V lookup: CDR1 SNHLY, CDR2 FYNNEI.

This clonotype was detected ten times or more. The chain recombines TRBV7-9 with TRBJ2-7; the match to TRBD1 covers 8 bases. From germline, CDR1 is SEHNR and CDR2 FQNEAQ (reference sequence). J gave up 3 bases and V 5 bases, and 9 bases lay outside the gene matches. The CDR3 is 15 amino acids. CDR3 nucleotides: TGTGCCAGCAGCGATACCCCAGGGGGCATCTACGAGCAGTACGTC. Residues: CASSDTPGGIYEQYV.

This sequence joins TRBV18 and TRBJ2-7; the match to TRBD1 covers 7 bases. This CDR3 spans 14 amino acids. Germline V CDR1 and CDR2: KGHSH, LQKENI. V was clipped by 3 bases and J by 3 bases; unmatched bases: 5. The DNA for the CDR3 is TGTGCCAGCTCACCCGACAGACAGGGCTACGAGCAGTACTTC. Its translation: CASSPDRQGYEQYF.

This clonotype has only a few counts. The chain carries TRBV12-3 or TRBV12-4 and TRBJ2-1, with D hard to call. CDR3 length: 12 amino acids. Trimming removed 6 bases at V and 10 bases at J, with 13 bases between. The CDR3 protein is CASSAYGQEQFF. The DNA for the CDR3 is TGTGCCAGCAGCGCCTACGGCCAGGAGCAGTTCTTC.

This chain uses TRBV7-9 with TRBJ2-1; 7 bases align to TRBD2. Germline values: CDR1 SEHNR, CDR2 FQNEAQ (reference sequence). The CDR3 runs to 16 residues. After removal of 3 bases from V and 3 bases from J, the junction contained 8 bases not matched to a gene. The CDR3 DNA reads TGTGCCAGCAGCTTGAGGGTGCGGGAGCGCTACAATGAGCAGTTCTTC. It codes for CASSLRVRERYNEQFF.

The CDR3: CASSHPSNGGSPYNEQFF. The CDR3 DNA follows: TGCGCCAGCAGCCACCCATCGAATGGCGGGAGTCCCTACAATGAGCAGTTCTTC. The chain recombines TRBV4-1 with TRBJ2-1; TRBD2 aligns across 7 bases. Germline values: CDR1 MGHRA, CDR2 YSYEKL. The CDR3 has 18 residues. Trimming cost V 3 bases and J 2 bases; bases outside gene matches: 13.

CDR3 sequence: CASSTIIAKNIQYF. The CDR3 region has the DNA TGTGCCAGCAGTACCATCATAGCCAAAAACATTCAGTACTTC. This chain uses TRBV27 with TRBJ2-4; D is uncertain. In germline, CDR1 is MNHEY, CDR2 SMNVEV (reference sequence). V gave up 5 bases and J gave up 0 bases, with 8 bases separating them. This CDR3 has 14 residues.

This clonotype was recorded at least ten times. V gene TRBV6-2 or TRBV6-3 combines with J gene TRBJ2-5; 13 bases agree with TRBD2. The CDR3 is 16 residues long. Germline lookup yields CDR1 MNHEY and CDR2 SVGEGT. V was pared by 6 bases and J by 2 bases, with 6 bases of the junction left unmatched. The CDR3, as DNA: TGTGCCAGCAGCCTTTCGGGACTAGCGGGGCAAGAGACCCAGTACTTC. Encoded protein: CASSLSGLAGQETQYF.